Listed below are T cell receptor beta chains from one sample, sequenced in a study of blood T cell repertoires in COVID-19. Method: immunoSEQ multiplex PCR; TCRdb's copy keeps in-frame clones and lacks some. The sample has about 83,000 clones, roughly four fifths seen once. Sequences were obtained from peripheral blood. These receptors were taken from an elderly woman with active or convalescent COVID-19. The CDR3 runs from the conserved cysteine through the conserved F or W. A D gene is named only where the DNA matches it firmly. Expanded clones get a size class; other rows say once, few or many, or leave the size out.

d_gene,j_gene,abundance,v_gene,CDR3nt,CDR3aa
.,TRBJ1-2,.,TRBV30,TGTGCCGCCTCATCAGGGGTTTTCTATGGCTACACCTTC,CAASSGVFYGYTF
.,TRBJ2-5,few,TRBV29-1,TGCAGCGTTGAACCCTATGTTGGGCGGGGAGAGACCCAGTACTTC,CSVEPYVGRGETQYF
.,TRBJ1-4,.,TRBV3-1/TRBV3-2,TGTGCCAGCAGCCAAGATGCGGGGGTTCGTAATGAAAAACTGTTTTTT,CASSQDAGVRNEKLFF
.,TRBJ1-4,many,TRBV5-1,TGCGCCAGCAGCGTTAGGGGATTACTAGCTCAGGATGAAAAACTGTTTTTT,CASSVRGLLAQDEKLFF
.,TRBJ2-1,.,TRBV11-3,TGTGCCAGCAGTTCTCATAGGGGGTATGGGGCAGGCTCGGGTGAGCAGTTCTTC,CASSSHRGYGAGSGEQFF
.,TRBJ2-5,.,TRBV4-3,TGCGCCAGCAGCCAAGACAGGGAAGAGACCCAGTACTTC,CASSQDREETQYF
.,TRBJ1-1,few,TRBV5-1,TGCGCCAGCAGCAGGTCAGGGAACACTGAAGCTTTCTTT,CASSRSGNTEAFF
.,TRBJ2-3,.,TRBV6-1,TGTGCCAGCAGTGAAGCATGGGGCCCTGGCACAGATACGCAGTATTTT,CASSEAWGPGTDTQYF
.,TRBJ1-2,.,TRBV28,TGTGCCAGCAGTTTCAGAATTGGTACTAATTGGGGCTACACCTTC,CASSFRIGTNWGYTF
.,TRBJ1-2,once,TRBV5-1,TGCGCCAGCAGCCAGGGACATTTTCGAGCTTTTGGCTACACCTTC,CASSQGHFRAFGYTF
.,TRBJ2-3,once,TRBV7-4,TGTGCCAGCAGCTTAGCCGTATTGGGGGGGCTCACAGATACGCAGTATTTT,CASSLAVLGGLTDTQYF
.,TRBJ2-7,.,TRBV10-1,TGCGCCAGATCCGACTGGGTCTACGAGCAGTACTTC,CARSDWVYEQYF
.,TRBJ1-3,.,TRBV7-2,TGTGCCAGCAGCTTTGACAGCTCTGGAAACACCATATATTTT,CASSFDSSGNTIYF
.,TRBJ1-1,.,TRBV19,TGTGCCAGTACCCTCGGGCAGGGGAACACTGAAGCTTTCTTT,CASTLGQGNTEAFF
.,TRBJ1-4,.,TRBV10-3,TGTGCCATCAGTGAGTCCCGAGATAGCCCAAGCGGTGAAAAACTGTTTTTT,CAISESRDSPSGEKLFF
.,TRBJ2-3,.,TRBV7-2,TGTGCCAGCAGCTTAGATCTGAGTAGCACAGATACGCAGTATTTT,CASSLDLSSTDTQYF
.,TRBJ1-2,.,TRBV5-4,TGTGCCAGCAGCCCTTCTCAGGGGAACTATGGCTACACCTTC,CASSPSQGNYGYTF
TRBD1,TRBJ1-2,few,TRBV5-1,TGCGCCAGCAGGTTAAAGGGGGCAAAGGGCTACACCTTC,CASRLKGAKGYTF
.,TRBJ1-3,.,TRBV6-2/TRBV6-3,TGTGCCAGCAGTTCACGACAGGCGAGCTCTGGAAACACCATATATTTT,CASSSRQASSGNTIYF
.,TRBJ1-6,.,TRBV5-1,TGCGCCAGCAGCTTGGAGCCAGCAACGGGGGCCCTCCACTTT,CASSLEPATGALHF
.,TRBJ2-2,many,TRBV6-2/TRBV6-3,TGTGCCAGCAGTGCGACCGGGGGCACCGGGGAGCTGTTTTTT,CASSATGGTGELFF
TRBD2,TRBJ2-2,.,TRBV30,TGTGCCTGGAGTGTAGGCGGGGGGGCGAACACCGGGGAGCTGTTTTTT,CAWSVGGGANTGELFF
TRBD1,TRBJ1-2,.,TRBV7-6,TGTGCCAGCAGCTTAGGGGGGACAGCTACTAACTATGGCTACACCTTC,CASSLGGTATNYGYTF